Listed below are T cell receptor beta chains from one sample, sequenced in a study of cytomegalovirus exposure and HLA in healthy donors. Generated by immunoSEQ multiplex PCR, the TCRdb table keeps only in-frame clones and is missing some. The sample contains about 150,000 clones, roughly three quarters of which appear only once. The sample comprised PBMCs. These receptors were collected from a man aged 25-40 years in good health and CMV-seropositive. Both conserved end residues are trimmed from each CDR3.

V gene | CDR3 protein
TRBV6-5 | ASSPTGSPPYEQY
TRBV19 | ASSIVDRGNQPQH
TRBV19 | ASSIDQTHTTYEQY
TRBV5-7 | ASSLDGTSGNEQF
TRBV28 | ASSSTGARPNTIY
TRBV5-6 | ASTTGTGNTGELF
TRBV7-6 | ASSEEGLAGGYEQF
TRBV19 | ASTTRLAGLNTGELF
TRBV11-2 | ASSTRTSGSLNEQY
TRBV5-1 | ASSSGGSNEKLF
TRBV4-2 | ASSQSPEVWETQY